This TCR beta chain was captured by sequencing in a study of cytomegalovirus exposure and HLA in healthy donors. This clone was recorded a few times. 60 Vbeta and 13 Jbeta primers were used in PCR. Here immunoSEQ multiplex PCR was the method, and the copy in TCRdb shows in-frame clones only, minus some. The sample contains around 86,000 clones, less than 10% of which appear only once. Specimen: PBMCs. The clonotype originates from a middle-aged man in good health and CMV-seronegative.

The DNA for the CDR3 is TGTGCCAGCAGCACACGGACTAGCGGGTTTACCTACGAGCAGTACTTC. It is translated as CASSTRTSGFTYEQYF. This chain uses TRBV14 with TRBJ2-7; 11 bases map to TRBD2. Germline values: CDR1 SGHDN, CDR2 FVKESK. There are 16 residues in the CDR3. V was clipped by 5 bases and J by 2 bases; unmatched bases: 8.